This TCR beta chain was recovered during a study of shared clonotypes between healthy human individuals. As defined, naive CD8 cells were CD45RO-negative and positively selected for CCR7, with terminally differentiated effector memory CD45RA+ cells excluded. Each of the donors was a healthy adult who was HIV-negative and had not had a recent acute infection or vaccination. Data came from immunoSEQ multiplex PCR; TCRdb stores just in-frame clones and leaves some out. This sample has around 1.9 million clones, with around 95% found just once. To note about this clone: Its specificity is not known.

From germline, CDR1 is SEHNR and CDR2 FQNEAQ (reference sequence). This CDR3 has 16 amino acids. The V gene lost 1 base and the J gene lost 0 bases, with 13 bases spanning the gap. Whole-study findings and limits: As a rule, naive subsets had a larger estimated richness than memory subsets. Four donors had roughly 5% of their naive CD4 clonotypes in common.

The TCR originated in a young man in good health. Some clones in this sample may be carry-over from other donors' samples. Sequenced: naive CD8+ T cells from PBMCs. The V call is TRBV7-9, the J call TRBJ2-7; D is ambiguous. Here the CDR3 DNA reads TGTGCCAGCAGCTTAGAACAGCATCCGAGCTCCTACGAGCAGTACTTC. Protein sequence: CASSLEQHPSSYEQYF.